This TCR beta chain was recovered during a study of response to subunit inactivated influenza vaccine. TCRdb reanalysed the RT-PCR reads using MiXCR and keeps one entry per CDR3 protein. The sample has 650,000 to 700,000 distinct CDR3 sequences, approximately 15% seen once. The CDR3 runs 16 residues. In germline, CDR1 is MDHEN, CDR2 SYDVKM. The junction had 10 bases not matched to a gene; V was cut back by 3 bases and J by 3 bases. In this sample, this clonotype turned up many times. The chain uses TRBV28 and TRBJ2-5; TRBD1 agrees at 7 bases. The TCR comes from a man aged 45-60 years who received an inactivated influenza vaccine. The starting material was PBMCs from blood, obtained roughly 13 days after vaccination. DNA for the CDR3: TGTGCCAGCAGTTTCCTCACGGGACAGCTAGAAGAGACCCAGTACTTC. Translation: CASSFLTGQLEETQYF.